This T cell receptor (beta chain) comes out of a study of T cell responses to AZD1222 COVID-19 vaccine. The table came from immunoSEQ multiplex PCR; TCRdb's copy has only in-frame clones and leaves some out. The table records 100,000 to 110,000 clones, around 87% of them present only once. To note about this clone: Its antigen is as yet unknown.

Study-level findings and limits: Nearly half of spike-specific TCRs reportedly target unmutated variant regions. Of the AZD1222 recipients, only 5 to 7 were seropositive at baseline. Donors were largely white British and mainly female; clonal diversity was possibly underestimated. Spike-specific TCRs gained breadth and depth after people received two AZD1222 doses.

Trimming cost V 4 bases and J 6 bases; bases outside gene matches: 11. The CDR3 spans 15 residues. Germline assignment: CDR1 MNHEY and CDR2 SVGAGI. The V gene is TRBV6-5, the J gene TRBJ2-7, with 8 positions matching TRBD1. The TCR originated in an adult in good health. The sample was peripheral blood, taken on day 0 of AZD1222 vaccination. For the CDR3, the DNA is TGTGCCAGCAGTTTGAGTAGACAGGGGAAGAGCGAGCAGTACTTC. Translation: CASSLSRQGKSEQYF.